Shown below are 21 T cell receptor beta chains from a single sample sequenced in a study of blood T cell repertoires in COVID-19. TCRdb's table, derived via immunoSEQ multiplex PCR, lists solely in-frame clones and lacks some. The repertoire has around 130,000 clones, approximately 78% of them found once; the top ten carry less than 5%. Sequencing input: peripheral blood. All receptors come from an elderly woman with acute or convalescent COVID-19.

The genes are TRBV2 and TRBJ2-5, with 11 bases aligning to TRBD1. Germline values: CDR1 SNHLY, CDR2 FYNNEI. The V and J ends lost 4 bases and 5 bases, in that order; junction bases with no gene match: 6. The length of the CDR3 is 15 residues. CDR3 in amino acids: CASSGTGGRLETQYF. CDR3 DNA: TGTGCCAGCAGTGGGACAGGGGGCCGACTGGAGACCCAGTACTTC.

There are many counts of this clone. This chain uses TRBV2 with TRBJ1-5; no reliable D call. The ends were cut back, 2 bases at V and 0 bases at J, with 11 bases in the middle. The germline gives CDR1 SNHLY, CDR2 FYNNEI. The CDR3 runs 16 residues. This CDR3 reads CASSETVATSNQPQHF. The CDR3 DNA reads TGTGCCAGCAGTGAAACGGTCGCTACTAGCAATCAGCCCCAGCATTTT.

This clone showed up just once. The CDR3 reads CASSYGTGIGGELFF. The CDR3 bases are TGTGCCAGCAGTTACGGGACAGGGATAGGCGGGGAGCTGTTTTTT. J is TRBJ2-2 and V is TRBV6-5, with 9 bases identical to TRBD1. V trimming: 2 bases; J trimming: 7 bases; junction bases outside the gene matches: 5. The germline gives CDR1 MNHEY, CDR2 SVGAGI. The CDR3 length is 15 residues.

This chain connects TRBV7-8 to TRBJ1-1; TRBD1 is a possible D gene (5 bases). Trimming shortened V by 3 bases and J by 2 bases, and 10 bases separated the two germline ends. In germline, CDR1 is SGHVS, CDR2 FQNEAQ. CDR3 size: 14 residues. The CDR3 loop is CASSFTGDNTEAFF. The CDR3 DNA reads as TGTGCCAGCAGCTTCACAGGAGACAACACTGAAGCTTTCTTT. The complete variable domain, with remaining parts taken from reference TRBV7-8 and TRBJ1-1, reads GAGVSQSPRYKVAKRGQDVALRCDPISGHVSLFWYQQALGQGPEFLTYFQNEAQLDKSGLPSDRFFAERPEGSVSTLKIQRTQQEDSAVYLCASSFTGDNTEAFFGQGTRLTVV.

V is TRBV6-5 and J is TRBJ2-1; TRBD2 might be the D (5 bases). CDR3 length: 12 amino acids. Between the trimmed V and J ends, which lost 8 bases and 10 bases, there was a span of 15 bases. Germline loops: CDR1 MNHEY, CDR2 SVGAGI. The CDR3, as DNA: TGTGCCAGCTCCCCGGGGTCCGGCGAGCAGTTCTTC. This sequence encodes CASSPGSGEQFF.

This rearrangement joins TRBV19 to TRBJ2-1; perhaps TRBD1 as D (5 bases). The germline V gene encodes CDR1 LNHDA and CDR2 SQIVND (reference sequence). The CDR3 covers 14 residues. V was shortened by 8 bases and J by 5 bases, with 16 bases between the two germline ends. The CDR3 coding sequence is TGTGCCAGTGAACCCGACAGTTTCCACAATGAGCAGTTCTTC. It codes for CASEPDSFHNEQFF.

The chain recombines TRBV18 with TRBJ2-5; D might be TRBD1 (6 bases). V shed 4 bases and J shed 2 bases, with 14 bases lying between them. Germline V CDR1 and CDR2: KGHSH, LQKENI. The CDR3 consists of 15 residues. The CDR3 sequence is CASSQSDRNQETQYF. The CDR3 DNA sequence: TGTGCCAGCTCACAGTCGGACAGAAATCAAGAGACCCAGTACTTC.

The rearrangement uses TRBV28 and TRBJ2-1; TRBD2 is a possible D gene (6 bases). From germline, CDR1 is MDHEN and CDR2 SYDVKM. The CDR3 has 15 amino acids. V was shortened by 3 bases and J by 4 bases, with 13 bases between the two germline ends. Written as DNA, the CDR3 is TGTGCCAGCAGTTTTAGCGGAGCACTTTACAATGAGCAGTTCTTC. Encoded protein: CASSFSGALYNEQFF.

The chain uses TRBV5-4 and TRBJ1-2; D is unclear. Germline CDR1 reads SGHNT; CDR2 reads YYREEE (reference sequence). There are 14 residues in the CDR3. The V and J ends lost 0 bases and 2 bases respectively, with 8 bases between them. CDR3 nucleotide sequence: TGTGCCAGCAGCTTGGGTCAGGCAAACTATGGCTACACCTTC. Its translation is CASSLGQANYGYTF.

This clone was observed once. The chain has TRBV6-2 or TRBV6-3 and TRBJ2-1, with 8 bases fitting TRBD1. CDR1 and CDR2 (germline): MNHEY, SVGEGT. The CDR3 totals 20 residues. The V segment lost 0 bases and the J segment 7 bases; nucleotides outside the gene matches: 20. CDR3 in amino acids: CASSYSDRDGSSRERNEQFF. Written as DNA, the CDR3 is TGTGCCAGCAGTTACTCGGACAGGGATGGGTCTAGCAGGGAGAGAAATGAGCAGTTCTTC.

The CDR3 DNA sequence: TGTGCCAGCACCCCGTCCTTCGGGGGGGCAACAGATACGCAGTATTTT. It yields the protein CASTPSFGGATDTQYF. The chain employs TRBV7-9 and TRBJ2-3; TRBD2 matches at 8 bases. The CDR3 has 16 amino acids. With V trimmed by 7 bases and J by 3 bases, 12 bases remained unmatched. Germline V CDR1 and CDR2: SEHNR, FQNEAQ (reference sequence).

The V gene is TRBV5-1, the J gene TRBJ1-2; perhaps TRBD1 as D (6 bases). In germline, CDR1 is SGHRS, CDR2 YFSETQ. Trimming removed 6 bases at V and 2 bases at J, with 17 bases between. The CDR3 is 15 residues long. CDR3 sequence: CASTDTWTVNYGYTF. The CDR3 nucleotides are TGCGCCAGCACCGATACCTGGACAGTGAACTATGGCTACACCTTC.

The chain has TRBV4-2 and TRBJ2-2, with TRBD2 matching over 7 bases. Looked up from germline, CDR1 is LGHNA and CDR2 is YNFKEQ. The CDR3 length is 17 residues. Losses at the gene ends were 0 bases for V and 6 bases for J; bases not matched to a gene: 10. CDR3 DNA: TGTGCCAGCAGCCAAGATTCCCGGACTAGGTGGGCCGGGGAGCTGTTTTTT. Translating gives CASSQDSRTRWAGELFF.

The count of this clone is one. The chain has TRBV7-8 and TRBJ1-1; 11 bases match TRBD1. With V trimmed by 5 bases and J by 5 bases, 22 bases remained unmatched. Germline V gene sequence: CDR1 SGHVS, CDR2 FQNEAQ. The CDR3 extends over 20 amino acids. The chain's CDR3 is CASSPFRFRRTGGAGTEAFF. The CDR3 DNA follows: TGTGCCAGCAGCCCGTTTAGGTTCCGTCGGACAGGGGGCGCTGGAACTGAAGCTTTCTTT.

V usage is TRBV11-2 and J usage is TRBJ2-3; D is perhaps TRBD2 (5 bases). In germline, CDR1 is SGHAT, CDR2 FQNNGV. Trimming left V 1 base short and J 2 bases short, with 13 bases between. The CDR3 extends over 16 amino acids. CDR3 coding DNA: TGTGCCAGCAGCTTAGGAGACTACCTCACCACAGATACGCAGTATTTT. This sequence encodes CASSLGDYLTTDTQYF.

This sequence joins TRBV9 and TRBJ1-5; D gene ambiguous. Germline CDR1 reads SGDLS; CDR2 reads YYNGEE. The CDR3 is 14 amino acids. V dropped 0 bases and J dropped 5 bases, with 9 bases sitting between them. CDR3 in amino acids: CASSVEGGYQPQHF. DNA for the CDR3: TGTGCCAGCAGCGTAGAAGGCGGCTATCAGCCCCAGCATTTT.

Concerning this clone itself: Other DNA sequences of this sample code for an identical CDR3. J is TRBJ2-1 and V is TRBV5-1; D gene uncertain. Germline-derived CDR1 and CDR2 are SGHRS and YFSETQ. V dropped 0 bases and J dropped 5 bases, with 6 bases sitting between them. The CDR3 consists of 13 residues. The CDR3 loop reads CASSLGPNNEQFF. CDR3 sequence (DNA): TGCGCCAGCAGCTTGGGGCCCAACAATGAGCAGTTCTTC.

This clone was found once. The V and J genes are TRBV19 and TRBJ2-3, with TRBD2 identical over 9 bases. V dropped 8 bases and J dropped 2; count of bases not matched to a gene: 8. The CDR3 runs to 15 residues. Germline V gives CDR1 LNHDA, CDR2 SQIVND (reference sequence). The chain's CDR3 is CASSLTSGLTDTQYF. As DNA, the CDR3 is TGTGCCAGTTCCCTGACTAGCGGACTCACAGATACGCAGTATTTT.

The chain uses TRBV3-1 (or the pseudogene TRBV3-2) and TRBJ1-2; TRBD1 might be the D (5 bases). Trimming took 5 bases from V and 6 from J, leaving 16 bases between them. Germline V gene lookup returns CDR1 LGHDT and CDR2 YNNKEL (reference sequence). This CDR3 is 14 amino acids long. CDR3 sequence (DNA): TGTGCCAGCAGCGAGCGGGGGAATGAGGATGGCTACACCTTC. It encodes CASSERGNEDGYTF.

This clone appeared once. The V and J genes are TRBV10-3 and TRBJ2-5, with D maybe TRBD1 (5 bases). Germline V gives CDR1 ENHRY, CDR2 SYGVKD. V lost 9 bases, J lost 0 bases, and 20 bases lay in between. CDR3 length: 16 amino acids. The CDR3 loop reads CAISMWGPLHQETQYF. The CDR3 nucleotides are TGTGCCATATCCATGTGGGGCCCCCTCCACCAAGAGACCCAGTACTTC.

CDR3 amino acids: CASSQTSGGNSYEQYF. The CDR3 region has the DNA TGTGCCAGCAGCCAAACTAGCGGGGGAAACTCCTACGAGCAGTACTTC. The rearrangement uses TRBV3-1 (or the pseudogene TRBV3-2) and TRBJ2-7, with 11 positions matching TRBD2. The V segment lost 2 bases and the J segment 0 bases; nucleotides outside the gene matches: 3. Looked up from germline, CDR1 is LGHDT and CDR2 is YNNKEL (reference sequence). This CDR3 is built from 16 residues.